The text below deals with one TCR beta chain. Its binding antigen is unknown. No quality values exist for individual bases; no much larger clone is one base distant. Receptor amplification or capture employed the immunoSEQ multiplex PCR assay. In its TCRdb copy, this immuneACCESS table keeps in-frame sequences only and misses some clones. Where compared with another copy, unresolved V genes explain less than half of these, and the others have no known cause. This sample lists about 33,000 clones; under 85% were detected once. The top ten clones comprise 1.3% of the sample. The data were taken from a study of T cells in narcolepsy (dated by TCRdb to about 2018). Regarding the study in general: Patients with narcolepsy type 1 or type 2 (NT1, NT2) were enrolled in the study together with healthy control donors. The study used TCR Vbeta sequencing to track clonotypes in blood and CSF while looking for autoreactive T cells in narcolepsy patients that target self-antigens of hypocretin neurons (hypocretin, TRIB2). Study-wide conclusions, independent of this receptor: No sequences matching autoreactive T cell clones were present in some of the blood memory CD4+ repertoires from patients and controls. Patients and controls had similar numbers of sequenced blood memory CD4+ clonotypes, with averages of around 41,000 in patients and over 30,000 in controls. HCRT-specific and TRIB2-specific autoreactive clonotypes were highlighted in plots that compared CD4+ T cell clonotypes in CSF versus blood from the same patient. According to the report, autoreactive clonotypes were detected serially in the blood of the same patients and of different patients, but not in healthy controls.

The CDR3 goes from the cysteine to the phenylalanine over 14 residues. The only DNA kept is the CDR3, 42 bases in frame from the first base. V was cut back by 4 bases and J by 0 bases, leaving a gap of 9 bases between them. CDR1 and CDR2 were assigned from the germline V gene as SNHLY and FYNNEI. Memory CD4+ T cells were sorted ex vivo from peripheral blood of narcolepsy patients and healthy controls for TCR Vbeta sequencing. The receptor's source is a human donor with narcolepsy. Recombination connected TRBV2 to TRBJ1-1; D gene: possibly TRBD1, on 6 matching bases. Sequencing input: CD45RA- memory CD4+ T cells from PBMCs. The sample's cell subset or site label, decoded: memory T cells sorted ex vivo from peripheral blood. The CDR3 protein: CASSGTVLNTEAFF. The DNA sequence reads TGTGCCAGCAGTGGGACAGTCTTGAACACTGAAGCTTTCTTT.